These T cell receptor beta chains were read from a single sample in a study of CD8 T cells in ankylosing spondylitis. One entry per CDR3 protein results from TCRdb running MiXCR on the 5' RACE reads. The sample records 150,000 to 200,000 distinct CDR3 sequences, about 9.9% being singletons. What was sequenced was blood, either unsorted or a sorted T cell fraction (not recorded which). Receptors originate from a male donor with ankylosing spondylitis or in good health (not recorded which). The CDR3 runs from the conserved cysteine through the conserved F or W. The order of the fields is D gene, V gene, J gene, clone size, CDR3 protein, CDR3 DNA. A D gene is named only where the DNA matches it firmly. The listing skips clone size in some rows; elsewhere it reads once, few, many or a size class.

d_gene: TRBD1
v_gene: TRBV20-1
j_gene: TRBJ2-3
abundance: many
CDR3aa: CSAETGDSTDTQYF
CDR3nt: TGCAGTGCTGAAACAGGGGACAGCACAGATACGCAGTATTTT

d_gene: TRBD2
v_gene: TRBV6-2/TRBV6-3
j_gene: TRBJ2-5
abundance: few
CDR3aa: CASSYGLVLKTQYF
CDR3nt: TGTGCCAGCAGTTATGGACTAGTCCTAAAGACCCAGTACTTC

d_gene: -
v_gene: TRBV20-1
j_gene: TRBJ2-1
abundance: -
CDR3aa: CSAGGGRATYNEQFF
CDR3nt: TGCAGTGCTGGAGGGGGGAGGGCCACCTACAATGAGCAGTTCTTC

d_gene: -
v_gene: TRBV29-1
j_gene: TRBJ2-7
abundance: many
CDR3aa: CSVGQNRHEQYF
CDR3nt: TGCAGCGTTGGGCAGAACAGGCACGAGCAGTACTTC

d_gene: -
v_gene: TRBV6-1
j_gene: TRBJ1-5
abundance: many
CDR3aa: CASSPKNRDQPQHF
CDR3nt: TGTGCCAGCAGTCCAAAGAACAGGGACCAGCCCCAGCATTTT

d_gene: TRBD2
v_gene: TRBV11-2
j_gene: TRBJ2-1
abundance: -
CDR3aa: CASRPSGRNEQFF
CDR3nt: TGTGCCAGCAGACCTAGCGGGAGGAATGAGCAGTTCTTC

d_gene: TRBD1
v_gene: TRBV12-3/TRBV12-4
j_gene: TRBJ2-5
abundance: few
CDR3aa: CASGERQGRETQYF
CDR3nt: TGTGCCAGCGGGGAGAGACAGGGGCGGGAGACCCAGTACTTC

d_gene: -
v_gene: TRBV9
j_gene: TRBJ2-1
abundance: many
CDR3aa: CASSVEASPYNEQFF
CDR3nt: TGTGCCAGCAGCGTAGAAGCGAGCCCTTACAATGAGCAGTTCTTC

d_gene: -
v_gene: TRBV6-1
j_gene: TRBJ2-1
abundance: many
CDR3aa: CASRRGGAPSSYNEQFF
CDR3nt: TGTGCCAGCAGAAGGGGTGGGGCGCCGAGCTCCTACAATGAGCAGTTCTTC

d_gene: -
v_gene: TRBV2
j_gene: TRBJ1-4
abundance: few
CDR3aa: CASKKAGVLNEKLFF
CDR3nt: TGTGCCAGCAAAAAGGCGGGAGTCCTAAATGAAAAACTGTTTTTT

d_gene: -
v_gene: TRBV5-1
j_gene: TRBJ1-5
abundance: many
CDR3aa: CASPALGYLCGSNQPQHF
CDR3nt: TGCGCCAGCCCAGCTTTAGGGTACTTGTGTGGAAGCAATCAGCCCCAGCATTTT